These T cell receptor beta chains were read from a single sample in a study of T-cell reconstitution after alpha-beta-depleted transplantation in children. MiXCR, applied by TCRdb to the PCR reads, yields one record per CDR3 protein. Altogether over 70,000 distinct CDR3 sequences are present, roughly 8% being singletons, with the ten largest covering roughly 7%. Here the sequenced sample was PBMCs from the stem cell graft donor, taken from the stem cell graft. Receptor source: a human donor who donated a stem cell graft to a child with congenital amegakaryocytic thrombocytopenia. The CDR3 runs from the conserved cysteine through the conserved F or W. The order of the fields is clone size, V gene, J gene, D gene, CDR3 protein, CDR3 DNA. A D gene is named only where the DNA matches it firmly. A clone size is listed for some rows: how often the clone was seen (once, few, many), or a class if it is expanded.

many	TRBV12-3/TRBV12-4	TRBJ2-1	TRBD1	CASSFRTGGTYNEQFF	TGTGCCAGCAGTTTCCGGACAGGTGGTACCTACAATGAGCAGTTCTTC
many	TRBV11-2	TRBJ2-3	TRBD1	CASSPDRGGTDTQYF	TGTGCCAGCAGCCCGGACAGGGGGGGCACAGATACGCAGTATTTT
-	TRBV20-1	TRBJ2-5	TRBD2	CSAATSGGAGETQYF	TGCAGTGCTGCGACTAGCGGGGGGGCCGGGGAGACCCAGTACTTC
-	TRBV7-7	TRBJ1-5	-	CASSLARPGPGKNQPQHF	TGTGCCAGCAGCTTAGCCAGACCGGGCCCAGGGAAGAATCAGCCCCAGCATTTT
many	TRBV7-2	TRBJ2-3	TRBD1	CASRFRDRGIDTQYF	TGTGCCAGCAGGTTTCGCGACAGGGGAATCGATACGCAGTATTTT
many	TRBV7-8	TRBJ1-4	-	CASSLGQDNEKLFF	TGTGCCAGCAGCTTAGGGCAAGACAATGAAAAACTGTTTTTT
many	TRBV10-3	TRBJ2-1	-	CAISDSGANEQFF	TGTGCCATCAGCGATTCGGGGGCGAATGAGCAGTTCTTC
many	TRBV18	TRBJ2-5	TRBD2	CATGGLAGGKTQYF	TGTGCCACCGGAGGACTAGCGGGGGGAAAGACCCAGTACTTC
many	TRBV10-3	TRBJ2-3	-	CAISRADSTDTQYF	TGTGCCATCAGTAGAGCGGATAGCACAGATACGCAGTATTTT
many	TRBV12-3/TRBV12-4	TRBJ2-7	TRBD2	CASSLRAGVEEQYF	TGTGCCAGCAGTTTAAGAGCGGGAGTTGAAGAGCAGTACTTC
many	TRBV7-6	TRBJ2-3	-	CASSLVAEDTQYF	TGTGCCAGCAGCTTAGTTGCGGAGGATACGCAGTATTTT
once	TRBV5-1	TRBJ2-2	-	CARVPRAVRTPGSCFF	-
many	TRBV5-1	TRBJ2-1	-	CASSLEGLYNEQFF	TGCGCCAGCAGCTTGGAGGGATTATACAATGAGCAGTTCTTC
many	TRBV28	TRBJ2-7	TRBD1	CASREESDRVKDEQYF	TGTGCCAGCAGGGAAGAATCGGACAGGGTTAAGGACGAGCAGTACTTC
many	TRBV28	TRBJ2-7	-	CASSSQAPYEQYF	TGTGCCAGCAGTTCACAGGCTCCCTACGAGCAGTACTTC
many	TRBV5-1	TRBJ1-1	-	CASSVGVSNTEAFF	TGCGCCAGCAGCGTAGGGGTATCGAACACTGAAGCTTTCTTT
many	TRBV27	TRBJ1-1	-	CASKGTLNTEAFF	TGTGCCAGCAAGGGGACGTTGAACACTGAAGCTTTCTTT
-	TRBV29-1	TRBJ2-3	-	CSVERRDTQYF	TGCAGCGTTGAAAGGAGGGATACGCAGTATTTT
-	TRBV2	TRBJ1-4	-	CASSGNRAKLFF	TGTGCCAGCAGTGGGAACAGGGCAAAACTGTTTTTT
many	TRBV29-1	TRBJ2-7	-	CSVGSGIYEQYF	TGCAGCGTTGGGTCAGGGATCTACGAGCAGTACTTC